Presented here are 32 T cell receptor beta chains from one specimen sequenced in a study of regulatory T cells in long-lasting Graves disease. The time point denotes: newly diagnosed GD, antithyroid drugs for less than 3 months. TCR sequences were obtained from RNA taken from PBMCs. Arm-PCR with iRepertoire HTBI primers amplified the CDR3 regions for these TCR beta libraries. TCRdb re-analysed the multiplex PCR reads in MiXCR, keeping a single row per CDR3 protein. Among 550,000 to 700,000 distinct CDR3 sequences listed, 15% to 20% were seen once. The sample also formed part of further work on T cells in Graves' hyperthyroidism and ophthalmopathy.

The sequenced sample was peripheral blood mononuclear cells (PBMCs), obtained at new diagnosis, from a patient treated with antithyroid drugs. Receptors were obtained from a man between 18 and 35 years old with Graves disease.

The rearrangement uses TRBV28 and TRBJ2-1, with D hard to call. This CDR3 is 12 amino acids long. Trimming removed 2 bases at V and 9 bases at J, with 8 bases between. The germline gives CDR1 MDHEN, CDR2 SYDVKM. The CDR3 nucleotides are TGTGCCAGCAGTTTACCAGAGTTTGAGCAGTTCTTC. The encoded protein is CASSLPEFEQFF. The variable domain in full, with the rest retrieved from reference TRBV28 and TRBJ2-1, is DVKVTQSSRYLVKRTGEKVFLECVQDMDHENMFWYRQDPGLGLRLIYFSYDVKMKEKGDIPEGYSVSREKKERFSLILESASTNQTSMYLCASSLPEFEQFFGPGTRLTVL.

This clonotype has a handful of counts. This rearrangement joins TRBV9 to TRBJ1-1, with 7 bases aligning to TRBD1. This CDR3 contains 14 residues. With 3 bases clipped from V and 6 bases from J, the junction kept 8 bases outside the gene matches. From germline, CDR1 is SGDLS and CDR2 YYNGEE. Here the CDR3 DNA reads TGTGCCAGCAGCGCGGACAGGAGAGGGCCTGAAGCTTTCTTT. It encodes CASSADRRGPEAFF.

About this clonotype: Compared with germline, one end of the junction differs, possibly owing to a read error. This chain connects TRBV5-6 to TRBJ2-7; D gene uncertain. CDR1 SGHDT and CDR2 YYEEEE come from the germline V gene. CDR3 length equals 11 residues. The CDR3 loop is CASSLYYERYF. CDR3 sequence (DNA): TGTGCCAGCAGCTTGTACTACGAGCGGTACTTC.

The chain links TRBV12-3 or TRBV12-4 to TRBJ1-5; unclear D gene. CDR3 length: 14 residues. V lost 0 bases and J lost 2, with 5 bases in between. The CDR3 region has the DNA TGTGCCAGCAGTTTAGCCTACGGCAATCAGCCCCAGCATTTT. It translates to CASSLAYGNQPQHF.

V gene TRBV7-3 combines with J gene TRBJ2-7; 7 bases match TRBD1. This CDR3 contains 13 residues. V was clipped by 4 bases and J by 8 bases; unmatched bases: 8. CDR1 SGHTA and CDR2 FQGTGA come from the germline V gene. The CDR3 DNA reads TGTGCCAGCAGCTCCGGGACAGCCTCAAAGCAGTACTTC. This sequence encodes CASSSGTASKQYF.

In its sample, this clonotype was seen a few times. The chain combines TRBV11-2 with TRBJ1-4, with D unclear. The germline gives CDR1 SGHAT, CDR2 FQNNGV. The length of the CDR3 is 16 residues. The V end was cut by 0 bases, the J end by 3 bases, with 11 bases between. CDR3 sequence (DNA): TGTGCCAGCAGCTTAGATCTGTTTCCTTCTAATGAAAAACTGTTTTTT. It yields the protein CASSLDLFPSNEKLFF.

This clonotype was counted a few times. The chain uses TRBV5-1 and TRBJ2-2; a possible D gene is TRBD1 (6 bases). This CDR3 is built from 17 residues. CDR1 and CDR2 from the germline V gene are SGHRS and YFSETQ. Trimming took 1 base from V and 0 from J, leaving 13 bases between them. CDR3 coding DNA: TGCGCCAGCAGCTTGACAGGGATTTTAGCGAACACCGGGGAGCTGTTTTTT. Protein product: CASSLTGILANTGELFF.

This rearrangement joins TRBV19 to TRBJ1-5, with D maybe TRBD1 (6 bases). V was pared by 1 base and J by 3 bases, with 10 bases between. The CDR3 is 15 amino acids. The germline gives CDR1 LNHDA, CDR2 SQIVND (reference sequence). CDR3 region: CASSIAGASNQPQHF. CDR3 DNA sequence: TGTGCCAGTAGTATAGCGGGGGCCTCCAATCAGCCCCAGCATTTT.

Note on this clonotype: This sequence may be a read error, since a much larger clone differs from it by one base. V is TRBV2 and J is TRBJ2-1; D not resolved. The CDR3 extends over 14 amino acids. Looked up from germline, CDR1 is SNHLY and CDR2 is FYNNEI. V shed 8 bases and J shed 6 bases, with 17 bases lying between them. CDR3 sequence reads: CASSIGTISNEQFF. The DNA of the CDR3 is TGTGCCAGCTCCATCGGAACTATCAGCAATGAGCAGTTCTTC.

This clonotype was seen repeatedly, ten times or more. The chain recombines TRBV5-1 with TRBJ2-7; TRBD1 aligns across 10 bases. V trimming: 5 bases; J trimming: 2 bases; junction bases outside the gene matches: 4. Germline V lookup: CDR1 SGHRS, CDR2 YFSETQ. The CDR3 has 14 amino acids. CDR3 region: CASRRDRGPYEQYF. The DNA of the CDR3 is TGCGCCAGCAGGAGGGACAGGGGACCCTACGAGCAGTACTTC. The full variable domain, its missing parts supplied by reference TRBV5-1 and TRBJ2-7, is KAGVTQTPRYLIKTRGQQVTLSCSPISGHRSVSWYQQTPGQGLQFLFEYFSETQRNKGNFPGRFSGRQFSNSRSEMNVSTLELGDSALYLCASRRDRGPYEQYFGPGTRLTVT.

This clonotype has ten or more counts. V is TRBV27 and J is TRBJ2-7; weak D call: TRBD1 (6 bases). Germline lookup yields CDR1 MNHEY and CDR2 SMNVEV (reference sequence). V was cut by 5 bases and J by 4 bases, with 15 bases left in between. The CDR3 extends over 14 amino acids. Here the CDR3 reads CASSPRGLTYEQYF. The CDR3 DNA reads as TGTGCCAGCAGTCCCAGGGGTCTCACTTACGAGCAGTACTTC.

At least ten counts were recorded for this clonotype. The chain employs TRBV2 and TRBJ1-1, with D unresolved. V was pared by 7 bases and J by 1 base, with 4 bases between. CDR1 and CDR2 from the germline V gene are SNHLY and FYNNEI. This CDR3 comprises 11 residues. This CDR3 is CASMGNTEAFF. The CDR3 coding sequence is TGTGCCAGCATGGGGAACACTGAAGCTTTCTTT.

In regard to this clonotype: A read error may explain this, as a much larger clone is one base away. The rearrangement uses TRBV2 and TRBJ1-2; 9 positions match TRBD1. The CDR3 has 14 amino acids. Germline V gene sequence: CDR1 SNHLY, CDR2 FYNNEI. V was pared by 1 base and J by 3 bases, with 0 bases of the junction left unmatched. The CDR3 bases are TGTGCCAGCAGTGAAGGGACAGGGGACTATGGCTACACCTTC. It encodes CASSEGTGDYGYTF.

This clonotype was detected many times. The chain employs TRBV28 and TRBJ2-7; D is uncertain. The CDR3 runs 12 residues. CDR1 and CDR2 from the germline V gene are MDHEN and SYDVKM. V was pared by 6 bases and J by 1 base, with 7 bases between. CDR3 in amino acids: CASSLQSYEQYF. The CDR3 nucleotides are TGTGCCAGCAGCCTACAGTCCTACGAGCAGTACTTC.

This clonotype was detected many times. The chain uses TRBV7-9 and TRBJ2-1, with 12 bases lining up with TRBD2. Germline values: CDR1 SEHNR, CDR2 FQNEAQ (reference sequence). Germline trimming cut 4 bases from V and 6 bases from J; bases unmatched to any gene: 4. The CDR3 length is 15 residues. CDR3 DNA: TGTGCCAGCAGCTCGACTAGCGGGAGATTCAATGAGCAGTTCTTC. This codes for CASSSTSGRFNEQFF. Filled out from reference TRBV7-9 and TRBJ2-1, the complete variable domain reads DTGVSQNPRHKITKRGQNVTFRCDPISEHNRLYWYRQTLGQGPEFLTYFQNEAQLEKSRLLSDRFSAERPKGSFSTLEIQRTEQGDSAMYLCASSSTSGRFNEQFFGPGTRLTVL.

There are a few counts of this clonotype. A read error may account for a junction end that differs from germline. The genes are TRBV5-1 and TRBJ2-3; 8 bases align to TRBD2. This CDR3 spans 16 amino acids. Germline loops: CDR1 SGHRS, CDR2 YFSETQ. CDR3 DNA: TGTGCCAGCAGCTTGCCCAGCGGGAGTGGGGCAGATACGCAGTATTTT. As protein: CASSLPSGSGADTQYF. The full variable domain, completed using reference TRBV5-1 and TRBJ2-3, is KAGVTQTPRYLIKTRGQQVTLSCSPISGHRSVSWYQQTPGQGLQFLFEYFSETQRNKGNFPGRFSGRQFSNSRSEMNVSTLELGDSALYLCASSLPSGSGADTQYFGPGTRLTVL.

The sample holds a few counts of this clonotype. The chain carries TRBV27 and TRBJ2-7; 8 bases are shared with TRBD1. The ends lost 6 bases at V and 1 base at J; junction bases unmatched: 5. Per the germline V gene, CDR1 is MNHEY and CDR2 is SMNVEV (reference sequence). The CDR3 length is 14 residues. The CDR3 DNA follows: TGTGCCAGCAGGAGGGGGACAGGTTCCTACGAGCAGTACTTC. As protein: CASRRGTGSYEQYF.

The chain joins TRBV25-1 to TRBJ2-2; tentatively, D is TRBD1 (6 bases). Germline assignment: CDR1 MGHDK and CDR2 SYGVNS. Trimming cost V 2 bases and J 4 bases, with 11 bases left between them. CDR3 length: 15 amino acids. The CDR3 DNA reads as TGTGCCAGCAGTGAAAGCGACAGGCTCACCGGGGAGCTGTTTTTT. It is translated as CASSESDRLTGELFF.

The CDR3 DNA follows: TGCGCCAGTTTTACGGGACTAGCGCCAAGCTCCTACAATGAGCAGTTCTTC. Translation gives CASFTGLAPSSYNEQFF. V usage is TRBV5-1 and J usage is TRBJ2-1; 10 bases map to TRBD2. Germline V CDR1 and CDR2: SGHRS, YFSETQ. V gave up 8 bases and J gave up 0 bases; unmatched junction bases: 11. The CDR3 has 17 amino acids.

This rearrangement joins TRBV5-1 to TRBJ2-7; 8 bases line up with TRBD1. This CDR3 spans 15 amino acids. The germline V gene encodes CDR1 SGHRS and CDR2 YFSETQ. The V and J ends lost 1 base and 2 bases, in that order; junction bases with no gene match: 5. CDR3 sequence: CASSLTTGDPYEQYF. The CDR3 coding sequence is TGCGCCAGCAGCTTGACGACAGGGGACCCCTACGAGCAGTACTTC.

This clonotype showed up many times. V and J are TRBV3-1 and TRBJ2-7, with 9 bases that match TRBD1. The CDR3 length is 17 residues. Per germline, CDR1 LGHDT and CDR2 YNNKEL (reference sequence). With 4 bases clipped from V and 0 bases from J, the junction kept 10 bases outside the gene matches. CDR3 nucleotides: TGTGCCAGCAGCCCCTCGATGGGACAGGGCTACTCCTACGAGCAGTACTTC. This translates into CASSPSMGQGYSYEQYF.

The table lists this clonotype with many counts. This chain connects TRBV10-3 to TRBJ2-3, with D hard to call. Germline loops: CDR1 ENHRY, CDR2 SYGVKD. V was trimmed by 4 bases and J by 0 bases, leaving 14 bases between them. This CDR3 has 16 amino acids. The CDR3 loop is CAISVALLGSTDTQYF. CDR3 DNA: TGTGCCATCAGTGTAGCCCTCCTTGGGAGCACAGATACGCAGTATTTT.

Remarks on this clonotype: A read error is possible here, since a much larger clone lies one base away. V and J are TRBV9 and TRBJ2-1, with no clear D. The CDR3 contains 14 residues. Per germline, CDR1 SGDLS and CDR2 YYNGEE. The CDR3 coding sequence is TGTGCCAACAGCTTATGGCCCCGCACCAATGAGCAGTTCTTC. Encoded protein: CANSLWPRTNEQFF.

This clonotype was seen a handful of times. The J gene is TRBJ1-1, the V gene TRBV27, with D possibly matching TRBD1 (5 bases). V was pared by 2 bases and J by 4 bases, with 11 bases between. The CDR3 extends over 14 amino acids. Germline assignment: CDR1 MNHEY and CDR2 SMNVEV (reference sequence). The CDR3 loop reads CASSLGALVTEAFF. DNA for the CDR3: TGTGCCAGCAGTTTAGGGGCGTTGGTCACTGAAGCTTTCTTT.

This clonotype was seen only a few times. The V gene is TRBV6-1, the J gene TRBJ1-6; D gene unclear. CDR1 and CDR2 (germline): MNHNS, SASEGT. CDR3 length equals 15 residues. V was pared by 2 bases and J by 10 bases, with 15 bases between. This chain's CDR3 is CASSERSTTGSPLHF. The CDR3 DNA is TGTGCCAGCAGTGAACGGAGTACGACCGGATCACCCCTCCACTTT.

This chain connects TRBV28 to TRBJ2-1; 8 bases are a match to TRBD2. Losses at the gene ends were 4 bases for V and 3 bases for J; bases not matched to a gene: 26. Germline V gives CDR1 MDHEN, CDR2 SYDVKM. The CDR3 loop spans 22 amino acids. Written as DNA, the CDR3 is TGTGCCAGCAGTTCCCCCCCGCTAGCGGGCGGAGCCGGGACTTCGGTCTACAATGAGCAGTTCTTC. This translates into CASSSPPLAGGAGTSVYNEQFF.

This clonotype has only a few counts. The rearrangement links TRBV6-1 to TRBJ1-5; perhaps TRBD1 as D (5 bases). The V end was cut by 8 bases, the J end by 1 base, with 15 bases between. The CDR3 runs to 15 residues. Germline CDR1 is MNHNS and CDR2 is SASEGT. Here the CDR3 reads CASAMGGGSNQPQHF. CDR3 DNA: TGTGCCAGCGCAATGGGCGGGGGAAGCAATCAGCCCCAGCATTTT.

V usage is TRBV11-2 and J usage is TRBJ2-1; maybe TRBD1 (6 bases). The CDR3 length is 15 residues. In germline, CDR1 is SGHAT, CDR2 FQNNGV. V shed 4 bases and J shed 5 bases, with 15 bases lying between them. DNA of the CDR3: TGTGCCAGCAGCTCCCTCATCAGGGGAGACAATGAGCAGTTCTTC. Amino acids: CASSSLIRGDNEQFF. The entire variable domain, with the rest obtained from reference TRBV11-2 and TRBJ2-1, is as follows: EAGVAQSPRYKIIEKRQSVAFWCNPISGHATLYWYQQILGQGPKLLIQFQNNGVVDDSQLPKDRFSAERLKGVDSTLKIQPAKLEDSAVYLCASSSLIRGDNEQFFGPGTRLTVL.

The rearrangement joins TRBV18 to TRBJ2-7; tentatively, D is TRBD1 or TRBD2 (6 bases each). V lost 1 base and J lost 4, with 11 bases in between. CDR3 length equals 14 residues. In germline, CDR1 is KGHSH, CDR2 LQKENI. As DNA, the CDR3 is TGTGCCAGCTCACCACAACAGGGAGGATACGAGCAGTACTTC. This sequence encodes CASSPQQGGYEQYF.

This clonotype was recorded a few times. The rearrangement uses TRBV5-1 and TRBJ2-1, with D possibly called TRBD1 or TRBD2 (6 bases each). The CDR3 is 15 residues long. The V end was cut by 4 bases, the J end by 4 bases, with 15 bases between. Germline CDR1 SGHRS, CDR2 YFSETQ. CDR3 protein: CASSTGTLQYNEQFF. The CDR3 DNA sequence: TGCGCCAGCAGCACAGGGACTCTCCAATACAATGAGCAGTTCTTC.

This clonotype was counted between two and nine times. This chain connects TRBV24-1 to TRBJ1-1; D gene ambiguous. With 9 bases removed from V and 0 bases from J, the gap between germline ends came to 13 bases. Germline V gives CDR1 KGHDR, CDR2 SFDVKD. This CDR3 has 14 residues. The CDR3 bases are TGTGCCACCCAGCCCCGCGGCATGAACACTGAAGCTTTCTTT. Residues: CATQPRGMNTEAFF.

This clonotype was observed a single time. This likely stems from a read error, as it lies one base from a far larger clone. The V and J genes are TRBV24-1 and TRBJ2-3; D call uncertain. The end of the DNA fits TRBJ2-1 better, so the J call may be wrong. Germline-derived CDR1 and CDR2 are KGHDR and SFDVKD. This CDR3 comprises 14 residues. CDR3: CATSDIRVSNEQFF. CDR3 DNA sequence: TGTGCCACCAGTGATATTAGAGTAAGCAATGAGCAGTTCTTC.